Listed below are T cell receptor beta chains from one sample, sequenced in a study of metastatic and nonmetastatic thyroid tumors. With MiXCR, TCRdb called clones anew from the PCR reads. Of fewer than 25,000 clones in the sample, roughly 27% are singletons; the top ten hold 3% to 4%. The specimen was blood. Receptor source: a male donor with papillary thyroid cancer or a benign thyroid nodule (not recorded which). Some clones in this sample may be carry-over from other donors' samples. Each CDR3 is given with its conserved first and last residue. Fields, in order: V gene, clone size, CDR3 length, D gene, J gene, CDR3 DNA, CDR3 protein. The D gene is left open where the match is weak. Not every row has a clone size; where given, it reads once, few, many or a size class.

>TRBV7-9|many|15|NA|TRBJ2-5
TGTGCCAGCAGCTCAGGTACACGGGACCAAGAGACCCAGTACTTC
CASSSGTRDQETQYF
>TRBV5-6|NA|11|NA|TRBJ2-1
TGTGCCAGCACCGGAGCCGAGGAGCAGTTCTTC
CASTGAEEQFF
>TRBV30|many|17|TRBD2|TRBJ2-1
TGTGCCTCTACGACTAGCGGGGGCCTAAGCTCCTACAATGAGCAGTTCTTC
CASTTSGGLSSYNEQFF
>TRBV6-1|few|14|NA|TRBJ2-1
TGTGCCAGCAGTGAAACGTTGGCTAGCAATGAGCAGTTCTTC
CASSETLASNEQFF
>TRBV5-8|medium-sized|16|NA|TRBJ1-6
TGTGCCAGCAGCTTGGTAGGGATCGGTCGAAATTCACCCCTCCACTTT
CASSLVGIGRNSPLHF
>TRBV20-1|medium-sized|14|NA|TRBJ2-7
TGCAGTGCTAGAGATAAGACAGGCTTATACGAGCAGTACTTC
CSARDKTGLYEQYF
>TRBV20-1|once|16|TRBD1|TRBJ1-3
TGCAGTGCTAGAGATCCGGGGACAGGGTCTGGAAACACCATATATTTT
CSARDPGTGSGNTIYF
>TRBV20-1|few|12|NA|TRBJ2-3
TGCAGTGCTAGTGGCGGTGCAGATACGCAGTATTTT
CSASGGADTQYF
>TRBV28|NA|12|NA|TRBJ2-7
TGTGCTGCAGCGCATGGGAGGTACGAGCAGTACTTC
CAAAHGRYEQYF
>TRBV6-1|few|16|TRBD2|TRBJ2-7
TGTGCCAGCAGTGAACCTCTCTTAGCGGGAGTGTACGAGCAGTACTTC
CASSEPLLAGVYEQYF
>TRBV4-3|many|15|TRBD2|TRBJ2-5
TGCGCCAGCAGCCAAGGTCACCTAGCGGAAGAGACCCAGTACTTC
CASSQGHLAEETQYF
>TRBV5-1|few|15|NA|TRBJ2-5
TGCGCCAGCAGCTTGATTGGACAGAGCCAAGAGACCCAGTACTTC
CASSLIGQSQETQYF
>TRBV7-8|many|16|TRBD1|TRBJ2-4
TGTGCCAGCAGCTTACCCAGGACAGGGACCAAAAACATTCAGTACTTC
CASSLPRTGTKNIQYF
>TRBV20-1|NA|16|TRBD2|TRBJ2-7
TGCAGTGCTAGCTCACTTAGCGGGGGGCTTTCCTACGAGCAGTACTTC
CSASSLSGGLSYEQYF
>TRBV5-1|NA|16|NA|TRBJ2-7
TGCGCCAGCAGCTTGGGCTCCAGTGGGGTTTCCTACGAGCAGTACTTC
CASSLGSSGVSYEQYF
>TRBV4-3|many|16|TRBD1|TRBJ2-3
TGCGCCAGCAGCCAAGATCCCGGACAGGTCACAGATACGCAGTATTTT
CASSQDPGQVTDTQYF
>TRBV5-1|few|14|NA|TRBJ2-2
TGCGCCAGCAGCTTGGGCAGGAACACCGGGGAGCTGTTTTTT
CASSLGRNTGELFF
>TRBV10-3|NA|13|TRBD2|TRBJ2-3
TGTGCCATGGCGGGGGGGCGAGGAGATACGCAGTATTTT
CAMAGGRGDTQYF
>TRBV27|medium-sized|16|TRBD1|TRBJ2-1
TGTGCCAGCAGTCCATACAGGGGGCTATCCTACAATGAGCAGTTCTTC
CASSPYRGLSYNEQFF
>TRBV20-1|medium-sized|13|NA|TRBJ2-3
TGCAGTGCTAGACAAGTAATCACAGATACGCAGTATTTT
CSARQVITDTQYF
>TRBV2|few|15|TRBD2|TRBJ2-3
TGTGCCAGCAGTCTCCAGCGGGGGGGCCAGGGTACGCAGTATTTT
CASSLQRGGQGTQYF
>TRBV6-1|few|12|NA|TRBJ1-2
TGTGCCAGCAGTGAGTCCACCTATGGCTACACCTTC
CASSESTYGYTF
>TRBV6-1|few|16|NA|TRBJ2-6
TGTGCCGGCTCGACAGGTGCCAACTCTGGGGCCAACGTCCTGACTTTC
CAGSTGANSGANVLTF
>TRBV10-1|many|11|NA|TRBJ1-1
TGCGCCACAAAGCATGGGTCTGAAGCTTTCTTT
CATKHGSEAFF
>TRBV5-6|many|14|NA|TRBJ1-4
TGTGCCAGCAGCTTCAGGGTGGGTGGAGAAAAACTGTTTTTT
CASSFRVGGEKLFF
>TRBV6-1|few|13|NA|TRBJ2-1
TGTGCCAGCAGTGCGGGACTCAACAATGAGCAGTTCTTC
CASSAGLNNEQFF
>TRBV9|NA|15|NA|TRBJ1-5
TGTGCCAACAGCCCCGGGTCCTCCCGGGGACAGCCCCAGCATTTT
CANSPGSSRGQPQHF
>TRBV29-1|many|12|NA|TRBJ2-1
TGCAGCGATACAATCTCCTACAATGAGCAGTTCTTC
CSDTISYNEQFF
>TRBV11-2|NA|17|NA|TRBJ2-3
TGTGCCAGCAGCTCACGGGACGGAACAACTAGCACAGATACGCAGTATTTT
CASSSRDGTTSTDTQYF
>TRBV12-3/TRBV12-4|medium-sized|15|TRBD1|TRBJ2-7
TGTGCCAGCAGTTTCGGACAGGGAAGATCCTACGAGCAGTACTTC
CASSFGQGRSYEQYF
>TRBV18|NA|13|NA|TRBJ2-2
TGTGCCAGCGAGGAGGGTAACACCGGGGAGCTGTTTTTT
CASEEGNTGELFF
>TRBV5-1|NA|15|NA|TRBJ1-1
TGCGCCAGCAGCTTGGGTGTAGGGACTTACACTGAAGCTTTCTTT
CASSLGVGTYTEAFF
>TRBV5-1|NA|14|NA|TRBJ1-6
TGCGCCAGCAGCTTGATGCAGGGAAGTTCACCCCTCCACTTT
CASSLMQGSSPLHF
>TRBV28|NA|15|TRBD2|TRBJ2-3
TGTGCCAGCAACTGGGAGGGCGGGAGGGCAGATACGCAGTATTTT
CASNWEGGRADTQYF
>TRBV7-2|many|16|NA|TRBJ2-4
TGTGCCAGCAGCTTAGGTTGGGCGAACCCCAAAAACATTCAGTACTTC
CASSLGWANPKNIQYF
>TRBV7-8|medium-sized|15|TRBD1|TRBJ2-3
TGTGCCAGCAGCACGGGACAGATTAGCACAGATACGCAGTATTTT
CASSTGQISTDTQYF
>TRBV6-4|NA|13|NA|TRBJ2-2
TGTGCCAGCAGCGGAACGGAAACCGGGGAGCTGTTTTTT
CASSGTETGELFF
>TRBV12-3/TRBV12-4|NA|15|NA|TRBJ2-2
TGTGCCACCCTCGGAGGGGCGCGGTCCACCGGGGAGCTGTTTTTT
CATLGGARSTGELFF
>TRBV28|NA|15|TRBD2|TRBJ2-1
TGTGCCAGCAGTCCGGTGGGGGCGGGGGGCGATGAGCAGTTCTTC
CASSPVGAGGDEQFF
>TRBV27|medium-sized|14|NA|TRBJ2-7
TGTGCCAGCAGTTTCTCCGGGGTATATTACGAGCAGTACTTC
CASSFSGVYYEQYF
>TRBV18|medium-sized|12|TRBD1|TRBJ2-1
TGTGCCAGCTCTACCAGAGGGGGCGAGCAGTTCTTC
CASSTRGGEQFF
>TRBV20-1|NA|12|NA|TRBJ2-7
TGCAGTGCTGCCGGAACCGCGCAAGAGCAGTACTTC
CSAAGTAQEQYF
>TRBV18|many|18|NA|TRBJ2-2
TGTGCCAGCTCACCACCTTATAGTGCGACAGAATACACCGGGGAGCTGTTTTTT
CASSPPYSATEYTGELFF
>TRBV12-3/TRBV12-4|NA|14|TRBD2|TRBJ2-5
TGTGCCAGCAGTTTTGGGGCTAGCGGAGAGACCCAGTACTTC
CASSFGASGETQYF
>TRBV11-3|few|15|NA|TRBJ2-5
TGTGCCAGCAGCTTATCCGGGACGAGAAGAGAGACCCAGTACTTC
CASSLSGTRRETQYF